This T cell receptor (beta chain) stems from a study of T cell repertoires in cytomegalovirus infection (dated by TCRdb to between 2018 and 2021). For context, the study as a whole: Donor HLA type was relevant to the analysis, as public TCR beta signatures indicated carriage of CMV infection together with the matching HLA type.

This clonotype was detected a few times. Its antigen is unknown. The input lacks base qualities; no much larger clone sits a single base away. General study outcomes and caveats: In both this cohort and an independent roughly 400-donor cohort, the cumulative frequency of public TCR beta family members distinguished carriers of CMV infection plus the relevant HLA type. The ex vivo response was dominated by HLA-C-restricted CMV-specific TCR beta clonotypes, which also provided the single most frequent clonotype in two of eight donors.

Sequenced on an Illumina HiSeq 1500. TCRdb's own reprocessing of the public reads used fastp at Q25 and MiXCR and kept productive beta chains. A single entry per CDR3 protein holds the most common genes and DNA from its merged rows. The sample contains some 320,000 distinct CDR3 sequences, roughly 9.5% of them found a single time. The top ten clones comprise about 4.5% of the sample. Unmatched junction bases come to 6, with V trimmed by 5 bases and J by 1 base. According to the germline V gene (reference sequence), CDR1 reads MNHEY and CDR2 reads SMNVEV. The CDR3 starts with the cysteine, ends with the phenylalanine, and has 15 residues. The DNA shown is the 45-base CDR3, in frame from base 1.

Sequenced material: PBMCs. The V and J genes are TRBV27 and TRBJ2-3; 7 bases in the junction line up with TRBD1. This TCR was recovered from a human donor in good health (CMV status not recorded). Some clones in this sample may be carry-over from other donors' samples. This receptor carries the CDR3 CASSPGQLGTDTQYF. The DNA reads as follows: TGTGCCAGCAGTCCGGGACAGCTTGGCACAGATACGCAGTATTTT.